A single sample is the source of the 30 T cell receptor beta chains below, sequenced in a study of lymphopenia after photon versus proton radiotherapy. The method was immunoSEQ multiplex PCR; TCRdb's version includes in-frame clones alone and lacks a portion of them. The sample shows 75,000 to 95,000 clones, more than 70% of them seen only once. The starting material was peripheral blood, obtained from a patient treated with proton-based radiotherapy. These receptors all come from a man aged 55 to 70 with pancreatic cancer.

This sequence joins TRBV4-2 and TRBJ2-1; D is possibly TRBD1 (5 bases). Per germline, CDR1 LGHNA and CDR2 YNFKEQ. V lost 0 bases and J 4 bases, leaving 16 bases between the germline ends. The CDR3 extends over 17 amino acids. The CDR3 loop reads CASSQEGMWSGYNEQFF. The CDR3 nucleotides read TGTGCCAGCAGCCAAGAAGGCATGTGGTCAGGGTACAATGAGCAGTTCTTC.

This clone showed up just a few times. This sequence joins TRBV28 and TRBJ1-1; no reliable D call. Between the trimmed V and J ends, which lost 2 bases and 2 bases, there was a span of 21 bases. Germline-derived CDR1 and CDR2 are MDHEN and SYDVKM. This CDR3 is 18 amino acids long. The CDR3 nucleotides read TGTGCCAGCAGTTTAGGGTCTTGGAGGGCCACCGGCAACACTGAAGCTTTCTTT. Translated: CASSLGSWRATGNTEAFF.

This chain connects TRBV6-5 to TRBJ2-5; the D gene is possibly TRBD1 (5 bases). V was shortened by 6 bases and J by 3 bases, with 17 bases between the two germline ends. This CDR3 region has 15 residues. Germline CDR1 is MNHEY and CDR2 is SVGAGI. CDR3 sequence: CASRLGSQGEETQYF. DNA of the CDR3: TGTGCCAGCAGGCTAGGCTCCCAAGGGGAAGAGACCCAGTACTTC.

The rearrangement uses TRBV5-1 and TRBJ2-3; 12 nucleotides agree with TRBD2. The CDR3 length is 14 residues. Germline V lookup: CDR1 SGHRS, CDR2 YFSETQ. Unmatched junction bases numbered 3, after V lost 7 bases and J lost 3 bases. The CDR3 DNA sequence: TGCGCCAGCCTAGCGGGAGGGAAGACAGATACGCAGTATTTT. This codes for CASLAGGKTDTQYF. The complete variable domain, with remaining parts taken from reference TRBV5-1 and TRBJ2-3, reads KAGVTQTPRYLIKTRGQQVTLSCSPISGHRSVSWYQQTPGQGLQFLFEYFSETQRNKGNFPGRFSGRQFSNSRSEMNVSTLELGDSALYLCASLAGGKTDTQYFGPGTRLTVL.

Points on this clone: The same CDR3 also results from other DNA sequences found in this sample. V usage is TRBV5-1 and J usage is TRBJ2-7; D uncertain. The germline V and J ends were trimmed by 0 bases and 1 base, with 8 bases remaining between them. CDR1 is SGHRS and CDR2 is YFSETQ in the germline V gene. The CDR3 runs to 14 residues. CDR3 sequence (DNA): TGCGCCAGCAGCTTGGGCTGGGGATCCTACGAGCAGTACTTC. This encodes CASSLGWGSYEQYF.

The rearrangement joins TRBV30 to TRBJ2-7, with D tentatively TRBD1 or TRBD2 (5 bases each). Trimming cost V 0 bases and J 6 bases, with 18 bases left between them. This CDR3 comprises 15 residues. The germline V gene encodes CDR1 GTSNPN and CDR2 SVGIG (reference sequence). The CDR3 loop reads CAWSVTQGALGEQYF. The CDR3 nucleotides read TGTGCCTGGAGTGTAACGCAGGGAGCCCTTGGCGAGCAGTACTTC.

This clone was seen more than once but under ten times. V is TRBV19 and J is TRBJ1-5; TRBD1 might be the D (5 bases). Germline V lookup: CDR1 LNHDA, CDR2 SQIVND (reference sequence). The CDR3 is 14 residues long. Trimming shortened V by 5 bases and J by 9 bases, and 17 bases separated the two germline ends. CDR3 region: CASSARDGDWPQHF. In DNA, the CDR3 is TGTGCCAGTAGTGCCAGGGACGGTGACTGGCCCCAGCATTTT.

CDR3 bases: TGCGCCAGCAGCTTGGTTGTGAACACTGAAGCTTTCTTT. Amino acid sequence: CASSLVVNTEAFF. The J gene is TRBJ1-1, the V gene TRBV5-1; no clear D gene. Between the trimmed V and J ends, which lost 0 bases and 0 bases, there was a span of 3 bases. Per germline, CDR1 SGHRS and CDR2 YFSETQ. The CDR3 totals 13 residues. The variable domain in full, completed from reference TRBV5-1 and TRBJ1-1, reads KAGVTQTPRYLIKTRGQQVTLSCSPISGHRSVSWYQQTPGQGLQFLFEYFSETQRNKGNFPGRFSGRQFSNSRSEMNVSTLELGDSALYLCASSLVVNTEAFFGQGTRLTVV.

The chain employs TRBV7-9 and TRBJ2-7, with D unresolved. CDR1 and CDR2 from the germline V gene are SEHNR and FQNEAQ (reference sequence). The CDR3 totals 16 residues. The germline V and J ends were trimmed by 3 bases and 5 bases, with 20 bases remaining between them. The CDR3 DNA is TGTGCCAGCAGCTTTTACAGCCTGTCAACGCTAAACGAGCAGTACTTC. Translation: CASSFYSLSTLNEQYF.

The chain uses TRBV5-4 and TRBJ2-5; D tentatively reads TRBD1 or TRBD2 (5 bases each). The CDR3 is 13 residues long. Germline V CDR1 and CDR2: SGHNT, YYREEE (reference sequence). Trimming pared 1 base from V and 4 bases from J, leaving 8 bases between. The CDR3 nucleotides read TGTGCCAGCAGCTTGTTTGGGGGAGAGACCCAGTACTTC. Its translation: CASSLFGGETQYF.

This clone has a handful of counts. The CDR3 spells CSVRGGTGNTIYF. In nucleotides, the CDR3 is TGCAGCGTTAGAGGGGGCACTGGAAACACCATATATTTT. The genes are TRBV29-1 and TRBJ1-3, with 7 bases aligning to TRBD1. The V segment lost 5 bases and the J segment 2 bases; nucleotides outside the gene matches: 3. CDR1 is SQVTM and CDR2 is ANQGSEA in the germline V gene. This CDR3 contains 13 residues.

This sequence joins TRBV7-9 and TRBJ2-7, with D tentatively TRBD1 (6 bases). The CDR3 extends over 12 amino acids. CDR1 SEHNR and CDR2 FQNEAQ come from the germline V gene (reference sequence). Deletions cut 9 bases from V and 7 bases from J, with 16 bases between. Written as DNA, the CDR3 is TGTGCCAGATACAGGGAAAAGAGTGAGCAGTACTTC. Its translation: CARYREKSEQYF.

The CDR3 bases are TGTGCCAGCAGTCCCCGGTTGGAGCAGTACTTC. Its protein is CASSPRLEQYF. The rearrangement joins TRBV28 to TRBJ2-7; unclear D gene. The CDR3 loop spans 11 amino acids. From germline, CDR1 is MDHEN and CDR2 SYDVKM. The V end was cut by 5 bases, the J end by 7 bases, with 9 bases between.

The chain recombines TRBV15 with TRBJ1-5; D not certain. Trimming removed 3 bases at V and 1 base at J, with 7 bases between. CDR1 is LNHNV, CDR2 YYDKDF, per germline (reference sequence). This CDR3 is 14 amino acids long. The CDR3 nucleotides are TGTGCCACCAGCAGTCACAGAAGCAATCAGCCCCAGCATTTT. Translated, it gives CATSSHRSNQPQHF.

V and J are TRBV27 and TRBJ2-2; tentative D call: TRBD1 (5 bases). The CDR3 has 15 residues. The V gene's germline CDR1 is MNHEY and CDR2 SMNVEV (reference sequence). Trimming cost V 0 bases and J 3 bases, with 8 bases left between them. The CDR3 DNA is TGTGCCAGCAGTTTATCCAGGGTAGACACCGGGGAGCTGTTTTTT. Translated, it gives CASSLSRVDTGELFF.

This rearrangement joins TRBV11-2 to TRBJ2-1; 10 positions match TRBD1. J was trimmed by 2 bases and V by 3 bases; bases with no gene match: 4. The germline V gene has CDR1 SGHAT and CDR2 FQNNGV. The CDR3 totals 16 residues. The CDR3 DNA reads TGTGCCAGCAGCTTGACAGGGGGCTCCACCTACAATGAGCAGTTCTTC. It encodes CASSLTGGSTYNEQFF.

Remarks on this clone: The same CDR3 can be traced to other DNA sequences in this sample. V is TRBV11-3 and J is TRBJ2-3, with D possibly being TRBD2 (5 bases). V was trimmed by 8 bases and J by 1 base, leaving 7 bases between them. The V gene's germline CDR1 is SGHNT and CDR2 YENEEA. The CDR3 is 12 amino acids. The CDR3 spells CASGGRTDTQYF. As DNA, the CDR3 is TGTGCCAGCGGCGGGCGCACAGATACGCAGTATTTT.

The V call is TRBV7-2, the J call TRBJ2-3; the match to TRBD2 covers 8 bases. Germline lookup yields CDR1 SGHTA and CDR2 FQGNSA. The CDR3 is 15 amino acids. J was trimmed by 7 bases and V by 5 bases; bases with no gene match: 11. The CDR3 sequence is CASSQQRERRYTQYF. CDR3 nucleotides: TGTGCCAGCAGCCAACAGCGGGAGAGAAGATATACGCAGTATTTT. Together with reference TRBV7-2 and TRBJ2-3, the CDR3 gives the full variable domain: GAGVSQSPSNKVTEKGKDVELRCDPISGHTALYWYRQSLGQGLEFLIYFQGNSAPDKSGLPSDRFSAERTGGSVSTLTIQRTQQEDSAVYLCASSQQRERRYTQYFGPGTRLTVL.

The gene calls are TRBV27 and TRBJ2-5; 9 bases align to TRBD1. Losses at the gene ends were 5 bases for V and 3 bases for J; bases not matched to a gene: 7. From germline, CDR1 is MNHEY and CDR2 SMNVEV (reference sequence). This CDR3 has 15 amino acids. CDR3: CASSVSGTGKETQYF. The CDR3 DNA follows: TGTGCCAGCAGTGTGTCCGGGACAGGGAAAGAGACCCAGTACTTC.

V is TRBV30 and J is TRBJ2-5, with TRBD2 matching 8 bases. The CDR3 spans 16 residues. The J segment lost 5 bases and the V segment lost 0 bases, leaving 11 bases of the junction unmatched. CDR1 is GTSNPN, CDR2 SVGIG, per germline (reference sequence). CDR3 sequence reads: CAWSVRGGILWETQYF. CDR3 nucleotides: TGTGCCTGGAGTGTACGCGGGGGGATCCTATGGGAGACCCAGTACTTC.

V is TRBV5-4 and J is TRBJ2-1; D possibly corresponds to TRBD2 (7 bases). The V gene lost 3 bases and the J gene lost 7 bases, with 17 bases spanning the gap. CDR3 length equals 15 residues. CDR1 and CDR2 (germline): SGHNT, YYREEE (reference sequence). CDR3 amino acids: CASSSAWGRGNEQFF. DNA of the CDR3: TGTGCCAGCAGCTCCGCCTGGGGGAGGGGGAATGAGCAGTTCTTC.

The chain employs TRBV27 and TRBJ2-7; 11 nucleotides line up with TRBD1. The CDR3 loop spans 16 amino acids. With 7 bases clipped from V and 4 bases from J, the junction kept 12 bases outside the gene matches. From germline, CDR1 is MNHEY and CDR2 SMNVEV (reference sequence). The chain's CDR3 is CASNPGTGGSSYEQYF. CDR3 bases: TGTGCCAGCAACCCCGGGACAGGGGGTAGTTCATACGAGCAGTACTTC.

A note on this clone: This specimen includes other DNA sequences encoding the same CDR3. V is TRBV7-2 and J is TRBJ1-3; weak D call: TRBD1 (5 bases). V dropped 4 bases and J dropped 0 bases, with 7 bases sitting between them. CDR3 length: 14 residues. Germline V gene data show CDR1 as SGHTA and CDR2 as FQGNSA. The CDR3 coding sequence is TGTGCCAGCAGCTCCGACAGCTCTGGAAACACCATATATTTT. This encodes CASSSDSSGNTIYF.

V usage is TRBV28 and J usage is TRBJ2-3, with 7 bases identical to TRBD2. V lost 3 bases to trimming and J lost 2 bases; unmatched junction nucleotides: 11. The CDR3 consists of 17 residues. The V gene's germline CDR1 is MDHEN and CDR2 SYDVKM. The DNA of the CDR3 is TGTGCCAGCAGTTTGCATCGGGACTACCTTAACACAGATACGCAGTATTTT. This codes for CASSLHRDYLNTDTQYF.

V is TRBV5-6 and J is TRBJ2-7; the D gene could be TRBD1 or TRBD2 (5 bases each). Germline CDR1 SGHDT, CDR2 YYEEEE. Trimming pared 5 bases from V and 3 bases from J, leaving 21 bases between. The CDR3 spans 16 residues. CDR3 in DNA: TGTGCCAGCAGATTAACTGGGGGTGAACGATTCTACGAGCAGTACTTC. Translated: CASRLTGGERFYEQYF.

V usage is TRBV1 and J usage is TRBJ2-1. TRBV1 is listed as a pseudogene. This CDR3 spans 10 amino acids. The CDR3, as DNA: TGCACCAGCAACCCCAATGAGCAGTTCTTC. Translation: CTSNPNEQFF.

The chain links TRBV19 to TRBJ2-5, with TRBD2 matching over 9 bases. The CDR3 spans 17 residues. With 5 bases clipped from V and 5 bases from J, the junction kept 15 bases outside the gene matches. The germline V gene has CDR1 LNHDA and CDR2 SQIVND (reference sequence). CDR3 amino acids: CASSPRLGVAGDETQYF. Here the CDR3 DNA reads TGTGCCAGTAGTCCCCGCCTGGGGGTAGCGGGAGACGAGACCCAGTACTTC.

A word on this clone: At one of its ends the junction is not consistent with the germline gene, which may arise from a read error. The chain joins TRBV6-1 to TRBJ1-4, with D possibly being TRBD1 (6 bases). The V gene's germline CDR1 is MNHNS and CDR2 SASEGT. This CDR3 contains 15 residues. CDR3: CATSRQVNINEKLFF. The DNA for the CDR3 is TGTGCCACCAGTCGACAGGTGAACATTAATGAAAAACTGTTTTTT.

The chain is built from TRBV6-1 and TRBJ2-5; perhaps TRBD1 as D (6 bases). CDR1 and CDR2 from the germline V gene are MNHNS and SASEGT. Trimming stripped 7 bases from V and 1 base from J, with 10 bases between. This CDR3 has 13 residues. This chain's CDR3 is CASTSTGQETQYF. CDR3 bases: TGTGCCAGCACCTCGACAGGCCAAGAGACCCAGTACTTC.

This chain links TRBV18 with TRBJ2-7; D is uncertain. The CDR3 is 15 residues long. Germline V gives CDR1 KGHSH, CDR2 LQKENI. V shed 1 base and J shed 2 bases, with 12 bases lying between them. The chain's CDR3 is CASSPQSAVTYEQYF. CDR3 bases: TGTGCCAGCTCACCACAGTCTGCGGTCACCTACGAGCAGTACTTC. Using reference TRBV18 and TRBJ2-7 for the parts outside the CDR3, the full variable domain is NAGVMQNPRHLVRRRGQEARLRCSPMKGHSHVYWYRQLPEEGLKFMVYLQKENIIDESGMPKERFSAEFPKEGPSILRIQQVVRGDSAAYFCASSPQSAVTYEQYFGPGTRLTVT.